The 2 T cell receptor beta chains given below trace back to one sample, sequenced in a study of glioma-infiltrating T cells after dendritic cell vaccination. Data came from immunoSEQ multiplex PCR; TCRdb stores just in-frame clones and leaves some out. This sample has approximately 99,000 clones, with about 85% found just once. The time point: after dendritic cell vaccination, including at tumor progression/relapse. The sequenced sample was blood, obtained after dendritic cell vaccination. The receptors come from a human donor with glioblastoma.

V is TRBV9 and J is TRBJ2-7, with D possibly being TRBD2 (6 bases). V gave up 4 bases and J gave up 2 bases, with 19 bases separating them. This CDR3 is built from 16 residues. CDR1 and CDR2 (germline): SGDLS, YYNGEE. CDR3 amino acids: CASSPIGTVPPYEQYF. The CDR3 DNA sequence: TGTGCCAGCAGCCCCATAGGGACTGTCCCCCCCTACGAGCAGTACTTC.

The chain uses TRBV19 and TRBJ1-2; D perhaps matches TRBD1 (5 bases). Germline V gene data show CDR1 as LNHDA and CDR2 as SQIVND (reference sequence). CDR3 length: 15 residues. Trimming cost V 5 bases and J 7 bases, with 20 bases left between them. CDR3 coding DNA: TGTGCCAGTAGTGGGAGACCCGGGGGTATGACTGGCTACACCTTC. Encoded protein: CASSGRPGGMTGYTF.